This passage covers 12 T cell receptor beta chains from one sample sequenced in a study of glioma-infiltrating T cells. Using RNA template, CDR3s of TCR alpha and beta were amplified with iRepertoire arm-PCR. MiXCR, applied by TCRdb to the multiplex PCR reads, yields one record per CDR3 protein. The sample lists under 200,000 distinct CDR3 sequences, around 40% occurring once. The sequencing input was glioma tissue, nonneoplastic brain tissue, or PBMCs (not recorded which). The receptors derive from a human donor with low-grade glioma or glioblastoma, undergoing nonglioma brain surgery, or in good health (not recorded which).

This clonotype was seen many times. The chain couples TRBV20-1 to TRBJ1-1; D uncertain. Germline values: CDR1 DFQATT, CDR2 SNEGSKA (reference sequence). V was shortened by 0 bases and J by 10 bases, with 12 bases between the two germline ends. The CDR3 contains 12 residues. The CDR3 region is CSAREERALAFF. CDR3 DNA: TGCAGTGCTAGAGAGGAGAGGGCGCTAGCTTTCTTT.

This clonotype appeared many times. J is TRBJ1-5 and V is TRBV28, with D unresolved. V was trimmed by 5 bases and J by 0 bases, leaving 5 bases between them. This CDR3 comprises 13 residues. The germline V gene has CDR1 MDHEN and CDR2 SYDVKM. The CDR3 is CASSSYSNQPQHF. The CDR3 DNA is TGTGCCAGCAGTAGTTATAGCAATCAGCCCCAGCATTTT.

There are many counts of this clonotype. This sequence joins TRBV28 and TRBJ1-1; possible D gene TRBD1, 6 bases. The CDR3 has 12 amino acids. The germline V gene encodes CDR1 MDHEN and CDR2 SYDVKM. Trimming cost V 11 bases and J 11 bases, with 21 bases left between them. CDR3 in DNA: TGTGCCTCTACTCGGGGGGCTTTGGTGGCTTTCTTT. Amino acid sequence: CASTRGALVAFF.

The CDR3 loop reads CASSAMSGNTYNEQFF. CDR3 sequence (DNA): TGTGCCAGCAGTGCCATGTCCGGGAACACATACAATGAGCAGTTCTTC. The rearrangement links TRBV6-2 or TRBV6-3 to TRBJ2-1; D might be TRBD2 (5 bases). V lost 5 bases and J lost 4, with 18 bases in between. Germline CDR1 and CDR2: MNHEY and SVGEGT. This CDR3 comprises 16 residues.

V gene TRBV5-5 combines with J gene TRBJ2-3, with unresolved D. The CDR3 consists of 13 residues. The V and J ends lost 0 bases and 6 bases respectively, with 8 bases between them. Germline V gives CDR1 SGHKS, CDR2 YYEKEE (reference sequence). The CDR3 DNA sequence: TGTGCCAGCAGCTTGGAGTTTTGGGATACGCAGTATTTT. Translating gives CASSLEFWDTQYF.

The chain employs TRBV27 and TRBJ2-6; possibly TRBD2 for D (5 bases). Trimming cost V 4 bases and J 4 bases, with 20 bases left between them. This CDR3 region has 18 residues. Germline CDR1 is MNHEY and CDR2 is SMNVEV (reference sequence). This CDR3 is CASSSLTRGKSGANVLTF. CDR3 coding DNA: TGTGCCAGCAGTTCCCTAACTAGAGGGAAGTCAGGGGCCAACGTCCTGACTTTC. The whole variable domain, remainder taken from reference TRBV27 and TRBJ2-6, is EAQVTQNPRYLITVTGKKLTVTCSQNMNHEYMSWYRQDPGLGLRQIYYSMNVEVTDKGDVPEGYKVSRKEKRNFPLILESPSPNQTSLYFCASSSLTRGKSGANVLTFGAGSRLTVL.

This clonotype was counted a single time. The rearrangement uses TRBV5-1 and TRBJ1-2; D not resolved. The ends were cut back, 0 bases at V and 10 bases at J, with 13 bases in the middle. Germline CDR1 is SGHRS and CDR2 is YFSETQ. This CDR3 spans 13 amino acids. CDR3 loop: CASSLDTSLVYTF. Written as DNA, the CDR3 is TGCGCCAGCAGCTTGGACACATCACTAGTCTACACCTTC.

The sample holds many counts of this clonotype. This chain links TRBV28 with TRBJ1-2; perhaps TRBD1 as D (6 bases). The CDR3 sequence is 11 residues long. CDR1 and CDR2 (germline): MDHEN, SYDVKM. Between the trimmed V and J ends, which lost 4 bases and 13 bases, there was a span of 13 bases. This CDR3 is CASSSTGLVTF. The CDR3 bases are TGTGCCAGCAGTTCCACAGGGTTGGTCACCTTC.

At least ten counts were recorded for this clonotype. This chain links TRBV27 with TRBJ2-6, with D perhaps matching TRBD1 or TRBD2 (5 bases each). The CDR3 consists of 15 residues. V lost 7 bases and J lost 4, with 14 bases in between. The germline V gene has CDR1 MNHEY and CDR2 SMNVEV (reference sequence). The CDR3 DNA sequence: TGTGCCAGCAAACGGGCCGGGGCCGGGGCCAACGTCCTGACTTTC. Amino acid sequence: CASKRAGAGANVLTF.

The rearrangement uses TRBV11-3 and TRBJ2-7; TRBD2 matches at 10 bases. V dropped 4 bases and J dropped 4; count of bases not matched to a gene: 4. Germline V gene lookup returns CDR1 SGHNT and CDR2 YENEEA. There are 14 residues in the CDR3. This CDR3 is CASSSGTSVYEQYF. In DNA form, the CDR3 reads TGTGCCAGCAGCTCGGGGACTAGCGTTTACGAGCAGTACTTC.

With respect to this clonotype: At one boundary the junction diverges from the germline segment, which might be a read error. The rearrangement links TRBV3-1 to TRBJ2-5; 12 bases align to TRBD2. Per the germline V gene, CDR1 is LGHDT and CDR2 is YNNKEL (reference sequence). CDR3 size: 16 residues. The CDR3 loop is CAISPWTSGKGETQYF. The CDR3 nucleotides read TGTGCCATCAGCCCCTGGACTAGCGGGAAAGGAGAGACCCAGTACTTC.

The chain recombines TRBV19 with TRBJ2-6; D might be TRBD2 (6 bases). Germline CDR1 LNHDA, CDR2 SQIVND (reference sequence). The CDR3 consists of 15 residues. The germline V and J ends were trimmed by 5 bases and 1 base, with 9 bases remaining between them. CDR3 residues: CASSVLASGANVLTF. Here the CDR3 DNA reads TGTGCCAGTAGTGTACTAGCTTCTGGGGCCAACGTCCTGACTTTC.